This T cell receptor (beta chain) came from a study of beta chain features in type 1 diabetes. This CDR3 comprises 16 residues. Per the germline V gene, CDR1 is SEHNR and CDR2 is FQNEAQ (reference sequence). V was shortened by 1 base and J by 0 bases, with 13 bases between the two germline ends. A heparinised blood draw that averaged about 100 mL was obtained once from each donor. Study results and caveats: Across patients, naive, central memory and Treg TCRB repertoires exhibited apparently greater similarity than was observed across healthy donors. Individuals with type 1 diabetes displayed fewer insertions and more deletions at VDJ junctions. People with Type 1 diabetes carried modestly yet significantly shorter TCRB CDR3s in all four CD4+ subsets.

Isolated RNA was reverse transcribed in full, so expressed TCRB transcripts were sequenced. Using immunoSEQ multiplex PCR, the repertoire was profiled, and TCRdb retains in-frame clones only, with some absent. Among around 130,000 clones listed, 9% were seen once. In this sample, this clone turned up a few times. No antigen is known for it. The sample taken for sequencing was central memory CD4+ T cells from blood. The sequence was collected from a man under 40 with type 1 diabetes. The rearrangement links TRBV7-9 to TRBJ2-7; tentatively, D is TRBD2 (6 bases). The CDR3 region has the DNA TGTGCCAGCAGCTTAGGTGGAGGGAGGAGCTCCTACGAGCAGTACTTC. It is translated as CASSLGGGRSSYEQYF.